Below, one TCR beta chain is given with its context. There are 13 residues in the CDR3. V lost 4 bases and J lost 7, with 13 bases in between. Germline loops: CDR1 LNHDA, CDR2 SQIVND (reference sequence). This sample is part of a study of OX40 agonist ivuxolimab in advanced cancers. Study in general: The patients received ivuxolimab by intravenous route every 2 weeks at 0.01 to 10 mg/kg.

Some clones are missing from TCRdb's copy, which holds only in-frame ones; the method was immunoSEQ multiplex PCR. Among tens of thousands of clones listed, about 87% were seen once. The V call is TRBV19, the J call TRBJ1-1; the D is unclear. Sample: CD4+ or CD8+ T cells sorted from blood, taken in a trial of the OX40 agonist ivuxolimab. This receptor was taken from an adult with an advanced solid tumor such as melanoma, head and neck, liver or kidney cancer. For the CDR3, the DNA is TGTGCCAGTAGTAGGCCTCAACCCCGTGAAGCTTTCTTT. Its protein product is CASSRPQPREAFF.